A single TCR beta chain is shown here with its context. The target antigen is unknown. A J-beta primer mix and a sample-barcoded 5' primer were used in a second PCR of about 6 to 12 cycles. TCRdb analysed the 5' RACE reads with MiXCR anew, one entry per CDR3 protein. The sample carries about 730,000 distinct CDR3 sequences, 35% to 45% recorded once. The data were taken from a study of blood T cells in healthy people across ages. Study observations and caveats: A roughly linear age-dependent decrease characterized TCR beta diversity per million T cells. Both naive CD4+ cell counts and diversity were greater in long-lived donors than in aged donors. Estimates of total diversity, which came from one million sequenced T cells, were considered to be underestimates.

V lost 0 bases and J lost 1; bases outside the gene matches: 4. Germline V gene sequence: CDR1 MNHNY, CDR2 SVGAGI (reference sequence). The CDR3 totals 17 residues. In terms of origin and age, donors were healthy Caucasian individuals from Russia aged about 6 to 90. This sequence joins TRBV6-6 and TRBJ1-5, with 9 nucleotides matching TRBD1. Sequenced sample: blood. The TCR originated in an older woman in good health. The DNA for the CDR3 is TGTGCCAGCAGTTACTCGGGACAGGGTAAGAGCAATCAGCCCCAGCATTTT. This gives the protein CASSYSGQGKSNQPQHF.